The subject of this entry is one T cell receptor (beta chain). The antigen remains undetermined. MiXCR, run by TCRdb on the RT-PCR reads, gives a single entry per CDR3 protein. The profile shows 150,000 or so distinct CDR3 sequences, around 9.9% of them singletons. CDR3 size: 14 residues. Germline-derived CDR1 and CDR2 are WSHSY and SAAADI. With 2 bases clipped from V and 4 bases from J, the junction kept 4 bases outside the gene matches. The sample comes from a study of response to subunit inactivated influenza vaccine. Study-level results: Only a handful of new T cells, the authors suggested, are recruited with each seasonal influenza vaccination.

The sequence came from a man between 45 and 60 years old who received an inactivated influenza vaccine. Sample: non-naive T cells sorted from PBMCs, taken 40 to 50 days after vaccination. The V and J genes are TRBV10-2 and TRBJ1-1, with 7 bases identical to TRBD1. In nucleotides, the CDR3 is TGCGCCAGCAGTGAGGCCAGGGGGATCACTGAAGCTTTCTTT. Translation gives CASSEARGITEAFF.